This T cell receptor (beta chain) was documented in a study of T cells in Graves' hyperthyroidism and ophthalmopathy. PBMCs were obtained from 9 to 10 ml fresh peripheral blood. It was RNA transcripts that yielded the amplified TCR beta CDR3 regions. In the first-round RT-PCR of the TCR CDR3, the HTBI primer set was used. From the multiplex PCR reads, TCRdb called clonotypes with MiXCR, one entry per CDR3 protein. This table holds about 590,000 distinct CDR3 sequences, about 15% found once. The table lists this clonotype with many counts. Losses at the gene ends were 5 bases for V and 1 base for J; bases not matched to a gene: 8. Germline V lookup: CDR1 SGHTA, CDR2 FQGTGA. This CDR3 comprises 16 residues.

The genes are TRBV7-3 and TRBJ2-3; 8 nucleotides agree with TRBD2. The source of this sequence is a woman aged 25 to 45 with Graves' hyperthyroidism. The specimen sequenced was blood. The CDR3: CASSPVRGGRTDTQYF. The CDR3 nucleotides are TGTGCCAGCAGCCCTGTTCGCGGGGGGCGCACAGATACGCAGTATTTT.